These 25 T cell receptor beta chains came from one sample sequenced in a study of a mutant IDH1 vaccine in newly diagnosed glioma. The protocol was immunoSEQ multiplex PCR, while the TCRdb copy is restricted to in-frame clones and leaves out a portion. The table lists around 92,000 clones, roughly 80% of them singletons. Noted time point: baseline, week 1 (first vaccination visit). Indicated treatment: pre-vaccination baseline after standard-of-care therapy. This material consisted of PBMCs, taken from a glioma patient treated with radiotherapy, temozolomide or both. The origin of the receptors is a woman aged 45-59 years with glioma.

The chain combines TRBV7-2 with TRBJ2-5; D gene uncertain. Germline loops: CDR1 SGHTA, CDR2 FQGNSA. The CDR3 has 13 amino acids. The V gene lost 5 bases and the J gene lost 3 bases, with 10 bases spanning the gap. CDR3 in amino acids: CASSPGPKETQYF. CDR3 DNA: TGTGCCAGCAGCCCGGGCCCGAAAGAGACCCAGTACTTC.

CDR3 nucleotides: TGTGCCAGCAGCTTGGCCGGGGGGACCCGCTCTGGAAACACCATATATTTT. Its protein is CASSLAGGTRSGNTIYF. J is TRBJ1-3 and V is TRBV5-4; maybe TRBD1 (5 bases). Germline V gene data show CDR1 as SGHNT and CDR2 as YYREEE (reference sequence). V lost 0 bases and J 0 bases, leaving 13 bases between the germline ends. The CDR3 is 17 amino acids.

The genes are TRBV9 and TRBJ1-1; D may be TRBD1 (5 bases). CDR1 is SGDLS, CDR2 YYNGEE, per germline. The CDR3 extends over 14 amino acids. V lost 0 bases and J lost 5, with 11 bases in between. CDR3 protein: CASSVADSITEAFF. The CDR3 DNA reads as TGTGCCAGCAGCGTAGCTGACAGTATAACTGAAGCTTTCTTT.

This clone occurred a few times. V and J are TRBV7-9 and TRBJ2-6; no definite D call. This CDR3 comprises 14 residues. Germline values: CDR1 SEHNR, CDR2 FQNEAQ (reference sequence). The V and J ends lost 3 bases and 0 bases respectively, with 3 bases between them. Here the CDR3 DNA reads TGTGCCAGCAGCTTGGGCTCTGGGGCCAACGTCCTGACTTTC. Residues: CASSLGSGANVLTF.

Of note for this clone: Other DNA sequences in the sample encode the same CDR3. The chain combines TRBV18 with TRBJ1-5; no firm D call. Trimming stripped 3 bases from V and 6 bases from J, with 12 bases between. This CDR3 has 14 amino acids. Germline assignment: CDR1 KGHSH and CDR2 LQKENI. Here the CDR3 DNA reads TGTGCCAGCTCACCGGACGGCGGCGGTCAGCCCCAGCATTTT. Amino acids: CASSPDGGGQPQHF.

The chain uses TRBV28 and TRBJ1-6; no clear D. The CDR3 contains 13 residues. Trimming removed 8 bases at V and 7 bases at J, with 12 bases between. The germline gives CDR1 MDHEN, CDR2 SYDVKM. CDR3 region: CASYPDPNSPLHF. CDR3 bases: TGTGCCAGCTATCCTGATCCCAATTCACCCCTCCACTTT.

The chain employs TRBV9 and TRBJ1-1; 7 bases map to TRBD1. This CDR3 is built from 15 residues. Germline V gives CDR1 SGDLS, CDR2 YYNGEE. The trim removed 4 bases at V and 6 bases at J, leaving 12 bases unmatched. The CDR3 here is CASSPEQGKRAEAFF. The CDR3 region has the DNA TGTGCCAGCAGCCCGGAACAGGGGAAGAGGGCTGAAGCTTTCTTT.

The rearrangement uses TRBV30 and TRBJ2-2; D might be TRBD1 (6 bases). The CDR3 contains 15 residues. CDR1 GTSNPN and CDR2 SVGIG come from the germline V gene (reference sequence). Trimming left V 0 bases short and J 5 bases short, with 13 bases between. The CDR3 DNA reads TGTGCCTGGAGTGTCCTCGTACAGGGAACCGGGGAGCTGTTTTTT. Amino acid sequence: CAWSVLVQGTGELFF.

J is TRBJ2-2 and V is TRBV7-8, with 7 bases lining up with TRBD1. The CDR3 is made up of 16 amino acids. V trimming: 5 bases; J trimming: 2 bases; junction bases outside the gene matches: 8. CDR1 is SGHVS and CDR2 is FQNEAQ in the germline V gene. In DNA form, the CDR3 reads TGTGCCAGCAGCCGGGGACAGCTGACCAACACCGGGGAGCTGTTTTTT. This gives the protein CASSRGQLTNTGELFF.

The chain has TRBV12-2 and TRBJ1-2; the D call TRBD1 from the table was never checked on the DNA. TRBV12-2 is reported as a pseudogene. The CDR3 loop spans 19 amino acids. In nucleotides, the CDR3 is TGTGCAAGTCGCTTGGCCCCTTACAACGACACCGAGGGGGCCTATGGCTACACCTTC. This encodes CASRLAPYNDTEGAYGYTF.

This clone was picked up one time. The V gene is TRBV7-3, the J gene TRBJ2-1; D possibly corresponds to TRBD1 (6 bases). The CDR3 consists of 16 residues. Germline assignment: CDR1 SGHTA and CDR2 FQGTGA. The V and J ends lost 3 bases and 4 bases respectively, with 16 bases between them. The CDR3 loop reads CASSLTGTPTYNEQFF. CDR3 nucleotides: TGTGCCAGCAGCTTGACCGGGACACCTACTTACAATGAGCAGTTCTTC.

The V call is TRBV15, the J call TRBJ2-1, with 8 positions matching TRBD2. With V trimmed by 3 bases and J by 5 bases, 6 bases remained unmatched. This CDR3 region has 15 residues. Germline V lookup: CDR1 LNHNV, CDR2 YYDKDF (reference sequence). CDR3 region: CATSSVAGRHNEQFF. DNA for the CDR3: TGTGCCACCAGCAGCGTAGCGGGAAGACACAATGAGCAGTTCTTC.

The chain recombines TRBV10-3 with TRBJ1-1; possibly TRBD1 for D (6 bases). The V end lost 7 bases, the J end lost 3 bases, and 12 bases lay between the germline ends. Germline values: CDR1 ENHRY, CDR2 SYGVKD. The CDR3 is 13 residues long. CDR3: CAITGRGDTEAFF. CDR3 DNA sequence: TGTGCCATCACGGGCAGGGGAGACACTGAAGCTTTCTTT.

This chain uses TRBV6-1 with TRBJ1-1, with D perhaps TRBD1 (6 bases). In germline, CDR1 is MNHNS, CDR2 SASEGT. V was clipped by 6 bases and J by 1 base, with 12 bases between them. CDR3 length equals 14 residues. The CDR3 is CASRGDRQNTEAFF. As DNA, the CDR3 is TGTGCCAGCAGGGGAGACAGGCAGAACACTGAAGCTTTCTTT.

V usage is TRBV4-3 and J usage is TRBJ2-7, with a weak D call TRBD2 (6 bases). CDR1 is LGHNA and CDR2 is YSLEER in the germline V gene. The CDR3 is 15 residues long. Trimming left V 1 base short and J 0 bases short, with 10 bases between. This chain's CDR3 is CASSQGLGLSYEQYF. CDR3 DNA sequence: TGCGCCAGCAGCCAAGGACTAGGCCTCTCCTACGAGCAGTACTTC.

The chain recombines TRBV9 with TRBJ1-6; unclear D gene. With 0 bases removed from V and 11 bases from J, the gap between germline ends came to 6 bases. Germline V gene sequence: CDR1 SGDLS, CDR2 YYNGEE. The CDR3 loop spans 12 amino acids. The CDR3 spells CASSVDRTPLHF. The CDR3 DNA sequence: TGTGCCAGCAGCGTAGACCGTACACCCCTCCACTTT.

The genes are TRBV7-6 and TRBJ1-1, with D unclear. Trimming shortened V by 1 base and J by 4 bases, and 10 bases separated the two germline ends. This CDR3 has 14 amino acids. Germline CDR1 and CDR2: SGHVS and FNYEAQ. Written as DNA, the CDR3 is TGTGCCAGCAGCTTAGAAAAGGGCGGCACTGAAGCTTTCTTT. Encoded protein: CASSLEKGGTEAFF.

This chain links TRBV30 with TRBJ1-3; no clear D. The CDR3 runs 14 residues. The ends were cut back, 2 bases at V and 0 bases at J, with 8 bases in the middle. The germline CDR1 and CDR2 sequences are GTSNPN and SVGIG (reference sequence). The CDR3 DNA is TGTGCCTGGAGTCACGCCGGCTCTGGAAACACCATATATTTT. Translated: CAWSHAGSGNTIYF.

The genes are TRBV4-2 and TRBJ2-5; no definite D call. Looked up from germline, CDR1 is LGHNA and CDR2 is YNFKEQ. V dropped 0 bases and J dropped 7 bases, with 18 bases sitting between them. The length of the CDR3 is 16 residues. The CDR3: CASSQDPPVALGTQYF. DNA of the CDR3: TGTGCCAGCAGCCAAGATCCCCCGGTGGCCCTTGGGACCCAGTACTTC.

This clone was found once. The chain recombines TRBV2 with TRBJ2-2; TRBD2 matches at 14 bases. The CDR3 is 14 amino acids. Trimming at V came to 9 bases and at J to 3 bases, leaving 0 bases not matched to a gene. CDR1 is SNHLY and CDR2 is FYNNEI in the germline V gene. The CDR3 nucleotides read TGTGCCAGGGGACTAGCGGGGGACACCGGGGAGCTGTTTTTT. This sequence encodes CARGLAGDTGELFF.

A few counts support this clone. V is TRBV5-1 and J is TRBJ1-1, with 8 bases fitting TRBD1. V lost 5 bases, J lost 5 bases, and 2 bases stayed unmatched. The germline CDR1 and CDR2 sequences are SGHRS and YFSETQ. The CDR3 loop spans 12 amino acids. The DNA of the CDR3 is TGCGCCAGCAGGGACAGGGAAACTGAAGCTTTCTTT. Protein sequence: CASRDRETEAFF.

CDR3 DNA sequence: TGCGCCAGCAGCCAAGGGGCCTATAGCAATCAGCCCCAGCATTTT. Translating gives CASSQGAYSNQPQHF. The chain couples TRBV4-3 to TRBJ1-5; D is undetermined. Trimming stripped 1 base from V and 0 bases from J, with 7 bases between. Germline V gene lookup returns CDR1 LGHNA and CDR2 YSLEER. This CDR3 contains 15 residues.

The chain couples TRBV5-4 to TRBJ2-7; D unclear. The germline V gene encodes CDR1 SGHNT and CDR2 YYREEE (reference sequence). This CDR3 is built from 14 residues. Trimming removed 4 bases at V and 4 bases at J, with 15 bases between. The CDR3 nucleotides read TGTGCCAGCAGCCCCCCGGGCAACCGGTACGAGCAGTACTTC. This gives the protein CASSPPGNRYEQYF.

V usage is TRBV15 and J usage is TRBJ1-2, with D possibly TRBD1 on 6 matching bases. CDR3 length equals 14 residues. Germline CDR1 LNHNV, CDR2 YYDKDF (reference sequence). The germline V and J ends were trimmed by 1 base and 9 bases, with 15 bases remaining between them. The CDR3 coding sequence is TGTGCCACCAGCAGAGGTGGGTCCAGGGACAGCTACACCTTC. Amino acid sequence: CATSRGGSRDSYTF.

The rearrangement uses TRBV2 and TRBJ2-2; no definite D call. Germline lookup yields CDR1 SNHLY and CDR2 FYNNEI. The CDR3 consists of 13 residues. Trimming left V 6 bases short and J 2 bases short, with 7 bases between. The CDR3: CASRNENTGELFF. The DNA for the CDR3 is TGTGCCAGCAGGAATGAAAACACCGGGGAGCTGTTTTTT.